This TCR beta chain originates from a study of T cell clonality in common variable immunodeficiency. This clone was recorded a few times. Its antigen is currently unknown. The read ends 3 residues before the CDR3 terminus; that terminus is restored from the germline J gene. For at least one year, all CVID subjects received replacement immunoglobulin. The data were produced by immunoSEQ multiplex PCR, yet TCRdb's version contains in-frame clones alone and is incomplete. The sample yields roughly 42,000 clones, without any singletons. Study results and caveats: Fewer deletions and N-nucleotide insertions were reportedly seen in common variable immunodeficiency TCR beta sequences.

V gave up 2 bases and J gave up 4 bases, with 17 bases separating them. The CDR3 is made up of 16 amino acids. In germline, CDR1 is SNHLY, CDR2 FYNNEI. The clonotype comes from a human donor with common variable immunodeficiency. Sequenced: peripheral blood mononuclear cells. V is TRBV2 and J is TRBJ2-5; maybe TRBD2 (6 bases). The DNA read from the CDR3 is TGTGCCAGCAGTGAAACCCAGGGTCGGGGGAGAGAGACC. It codes for CASSETQGRGRET. In full, the CDR3 is CASSETQGRGRETQYF.